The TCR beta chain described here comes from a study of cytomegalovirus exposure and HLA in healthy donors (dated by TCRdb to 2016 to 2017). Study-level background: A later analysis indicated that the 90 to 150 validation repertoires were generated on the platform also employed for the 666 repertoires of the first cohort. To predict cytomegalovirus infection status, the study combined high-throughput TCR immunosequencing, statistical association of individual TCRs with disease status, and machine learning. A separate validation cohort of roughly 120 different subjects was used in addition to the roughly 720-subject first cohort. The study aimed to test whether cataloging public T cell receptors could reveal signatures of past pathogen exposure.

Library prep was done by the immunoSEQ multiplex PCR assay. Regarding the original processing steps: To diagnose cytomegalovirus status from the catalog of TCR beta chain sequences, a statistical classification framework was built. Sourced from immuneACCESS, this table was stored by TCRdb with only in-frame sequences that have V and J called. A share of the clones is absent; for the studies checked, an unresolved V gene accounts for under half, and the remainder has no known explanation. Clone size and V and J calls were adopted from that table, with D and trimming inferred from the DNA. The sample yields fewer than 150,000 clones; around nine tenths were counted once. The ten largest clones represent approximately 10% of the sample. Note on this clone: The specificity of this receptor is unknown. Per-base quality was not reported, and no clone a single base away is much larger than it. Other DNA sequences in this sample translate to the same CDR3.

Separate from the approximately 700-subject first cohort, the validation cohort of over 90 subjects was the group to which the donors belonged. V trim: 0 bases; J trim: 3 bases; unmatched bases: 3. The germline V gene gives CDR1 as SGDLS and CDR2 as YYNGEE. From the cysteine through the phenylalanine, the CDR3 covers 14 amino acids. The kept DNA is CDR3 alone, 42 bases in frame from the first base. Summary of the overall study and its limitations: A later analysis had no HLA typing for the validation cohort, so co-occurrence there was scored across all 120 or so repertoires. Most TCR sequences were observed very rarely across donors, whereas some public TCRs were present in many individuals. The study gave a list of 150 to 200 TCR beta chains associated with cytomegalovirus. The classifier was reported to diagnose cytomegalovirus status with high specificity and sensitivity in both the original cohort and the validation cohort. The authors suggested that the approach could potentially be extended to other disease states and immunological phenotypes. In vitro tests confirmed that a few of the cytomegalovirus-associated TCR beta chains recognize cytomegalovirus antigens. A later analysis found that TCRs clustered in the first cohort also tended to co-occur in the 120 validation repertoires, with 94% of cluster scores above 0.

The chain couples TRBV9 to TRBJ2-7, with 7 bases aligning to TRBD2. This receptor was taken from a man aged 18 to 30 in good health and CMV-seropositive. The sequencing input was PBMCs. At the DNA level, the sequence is TGTGCCAGCAGCGTAGGACTAGCAAGCTACGAGCAGTACTTC. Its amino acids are CASSVGLASYEQYF.